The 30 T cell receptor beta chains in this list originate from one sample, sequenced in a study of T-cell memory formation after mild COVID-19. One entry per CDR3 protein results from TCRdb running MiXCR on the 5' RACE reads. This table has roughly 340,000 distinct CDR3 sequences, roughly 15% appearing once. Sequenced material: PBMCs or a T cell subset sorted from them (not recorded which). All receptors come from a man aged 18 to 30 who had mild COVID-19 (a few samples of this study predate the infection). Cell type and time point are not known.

This CDR3 reads CASSSPPGAPRANVLTF. In DNA form, the CDR3 reads TGTGCCAGCAGTTCCCCTCCCGGCGCCCCTAGGGCCAACGTCCTGACTTTC. The gene calls are TRBV6-2 or TRBV6-3 and TRBJ2-6; D gene unclear. The CDR3 has 17 residues. Germline CDR1 MNHEY, CDR2 SVGEGT. Trimming removed 4 bases from V and 5 bases from J, with 18 bases in between.

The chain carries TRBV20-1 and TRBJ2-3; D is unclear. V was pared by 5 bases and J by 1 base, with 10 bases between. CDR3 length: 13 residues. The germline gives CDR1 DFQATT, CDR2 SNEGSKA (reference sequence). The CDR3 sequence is CSAPDGRTDTQYF. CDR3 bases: TGCAGTGCTCCCGACGGACGCACAGATACGCAGTATTTT.

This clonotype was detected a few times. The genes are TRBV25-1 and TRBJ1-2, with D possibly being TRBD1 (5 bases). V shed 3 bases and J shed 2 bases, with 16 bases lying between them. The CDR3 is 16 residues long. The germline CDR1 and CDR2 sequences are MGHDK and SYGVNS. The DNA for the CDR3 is TGTGCCAGCAGTGAGCCACCGGGACGGGACAACTATGGCTACACCTTC. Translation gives CASSEPPGRDNYGYTF.

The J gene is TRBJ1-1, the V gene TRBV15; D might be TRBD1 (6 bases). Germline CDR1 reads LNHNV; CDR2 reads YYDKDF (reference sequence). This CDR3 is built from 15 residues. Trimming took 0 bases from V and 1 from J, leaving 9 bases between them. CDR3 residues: CATSREDRPNTEAFF. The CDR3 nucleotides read TGTGCCACCAGCAGAGAGGACAGACCGAACACTGAAGCTTTCTTT.

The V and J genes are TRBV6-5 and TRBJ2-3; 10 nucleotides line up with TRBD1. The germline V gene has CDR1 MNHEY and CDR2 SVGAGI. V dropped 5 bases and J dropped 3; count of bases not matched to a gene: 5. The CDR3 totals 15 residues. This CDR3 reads CASSDRGRLTDTQYF. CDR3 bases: TGTGCCAGCAGTGACAGGGGGCGCCTTACAGATACGCAGTATTTT.

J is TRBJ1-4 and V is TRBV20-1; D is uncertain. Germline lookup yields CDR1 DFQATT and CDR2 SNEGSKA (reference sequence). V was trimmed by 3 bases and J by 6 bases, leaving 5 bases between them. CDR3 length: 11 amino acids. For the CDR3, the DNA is TGCAGTGCTAGGCCGGATGAAAAACTGTTTTTT. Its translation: CSARPDEKLFF.

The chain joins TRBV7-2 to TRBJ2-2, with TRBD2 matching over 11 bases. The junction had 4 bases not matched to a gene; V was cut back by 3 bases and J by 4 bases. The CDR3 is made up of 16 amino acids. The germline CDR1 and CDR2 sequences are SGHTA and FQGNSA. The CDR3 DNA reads TGTGCCAGCAGCTTGCTAGCGGGGGGACTCACCGGGGAGCTGTTTTTT. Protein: CASSLLAGGLTGELFF.

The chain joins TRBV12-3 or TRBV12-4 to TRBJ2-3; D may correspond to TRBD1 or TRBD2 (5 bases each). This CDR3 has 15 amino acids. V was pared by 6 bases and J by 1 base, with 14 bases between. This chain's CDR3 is CASRGRLGGTDTQYF. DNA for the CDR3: TGTGCCAGCAGAGGGAGACTGGGGGGCACAGATACGCAGTATTTT.

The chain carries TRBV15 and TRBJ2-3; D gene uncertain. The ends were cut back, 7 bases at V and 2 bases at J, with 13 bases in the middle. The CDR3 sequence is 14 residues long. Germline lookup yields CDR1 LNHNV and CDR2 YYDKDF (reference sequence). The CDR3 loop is CATMERVYTDTQYF. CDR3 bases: TGTGCCACCATGGAAAGGGTGTACACAGATACGCAGTATTTT.

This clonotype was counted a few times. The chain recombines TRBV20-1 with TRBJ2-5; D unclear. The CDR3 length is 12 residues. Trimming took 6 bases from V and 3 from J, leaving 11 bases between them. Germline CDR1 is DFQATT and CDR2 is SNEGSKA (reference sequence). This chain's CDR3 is CSANSDEETQYF. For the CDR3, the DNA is TGCAGTGCCAATTCTGACGAAGAGACCCAGTACTTC.

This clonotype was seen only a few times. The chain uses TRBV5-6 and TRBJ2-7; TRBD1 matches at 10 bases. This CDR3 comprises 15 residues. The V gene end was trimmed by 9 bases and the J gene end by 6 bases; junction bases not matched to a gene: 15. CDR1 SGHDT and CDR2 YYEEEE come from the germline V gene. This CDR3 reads CATRGWGQGFREQYF. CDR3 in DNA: TGTGCCACCCGAGGTTGGGGACAGGGGTTTCGCGAGCAGTACTTC.

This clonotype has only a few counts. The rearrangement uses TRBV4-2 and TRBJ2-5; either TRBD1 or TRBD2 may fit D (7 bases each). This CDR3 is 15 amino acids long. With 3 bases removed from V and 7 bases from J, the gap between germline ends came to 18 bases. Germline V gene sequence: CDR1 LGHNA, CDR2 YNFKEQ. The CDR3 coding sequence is TGTGCCAGCAGCCAGGGAGGGACAGCCTCTGGGACCCAGTACTTC. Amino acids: CASSQGGTASGTQYF.

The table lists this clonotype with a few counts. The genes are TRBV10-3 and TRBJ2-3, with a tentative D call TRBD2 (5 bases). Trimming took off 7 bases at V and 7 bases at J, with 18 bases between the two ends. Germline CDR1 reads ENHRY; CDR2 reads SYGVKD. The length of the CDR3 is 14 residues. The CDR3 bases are TGTGCCATCACCCCGGGCGGAAACGGGAATACGCAGTATTTT. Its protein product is CAITPGGNGNTQYF.

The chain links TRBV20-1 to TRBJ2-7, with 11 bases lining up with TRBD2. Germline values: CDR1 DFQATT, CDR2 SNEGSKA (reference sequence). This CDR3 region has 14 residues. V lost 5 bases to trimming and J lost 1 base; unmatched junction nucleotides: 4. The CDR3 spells CSAPRLAGSYEQYF. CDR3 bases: TGCAGTGCTCCCAGACTAGCGGGGTCCTACGAGCAGTACTTC.

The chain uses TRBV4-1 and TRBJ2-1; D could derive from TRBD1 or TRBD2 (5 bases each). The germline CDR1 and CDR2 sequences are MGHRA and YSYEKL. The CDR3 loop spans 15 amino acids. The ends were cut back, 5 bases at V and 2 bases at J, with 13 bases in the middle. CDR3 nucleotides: TGCGCCAGCAGCGCCCGGGACGGACCCTACAATGAGCAGTTCTTC. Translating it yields CASSARDGPYNEQFF.

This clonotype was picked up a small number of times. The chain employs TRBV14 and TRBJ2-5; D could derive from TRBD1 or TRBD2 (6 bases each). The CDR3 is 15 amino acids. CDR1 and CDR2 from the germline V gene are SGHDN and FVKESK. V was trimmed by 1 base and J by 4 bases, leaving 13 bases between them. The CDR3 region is CASSQGGARGETQYF. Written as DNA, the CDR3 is TGTGCCAGCAGCCAAGGGGGGGCCAGAGGAGAGACCCAGTACTTC.

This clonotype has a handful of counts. For the CDR3, the DNA is TGCAGCGTTGACCTGACCTACACAAGCTCCTACAATGAGCAGTTCTTC. Translating it yields CSVDLTYTSSYNEQFF. This chain connects TRBV29-1 to TRBJ2-1; no clear D gene. The CDR3 runs 16 residues. CDR1 and CDR2 from the germline V gene are SQVTM and ANQGSEA. Trimming took 3 bases from V and 0 from J, leaving 15 bases between them.

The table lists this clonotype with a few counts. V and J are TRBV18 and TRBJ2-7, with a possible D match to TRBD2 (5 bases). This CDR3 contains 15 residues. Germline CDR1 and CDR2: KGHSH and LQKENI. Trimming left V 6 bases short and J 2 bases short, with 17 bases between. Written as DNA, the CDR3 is TGTGCCAGCTCCCCTGCCGCGGGTTTTCCCTACGAGCAGTACGTC. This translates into CASSPAAGFPYEQYV.

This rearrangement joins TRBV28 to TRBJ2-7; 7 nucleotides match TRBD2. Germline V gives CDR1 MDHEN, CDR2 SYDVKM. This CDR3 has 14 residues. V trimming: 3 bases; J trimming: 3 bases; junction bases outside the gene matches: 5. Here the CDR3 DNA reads TGTGCCAGCAGTTTCTCCGGGACTAACTACGAGCAGTACGTC. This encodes CASSFSGTNYEQYV.

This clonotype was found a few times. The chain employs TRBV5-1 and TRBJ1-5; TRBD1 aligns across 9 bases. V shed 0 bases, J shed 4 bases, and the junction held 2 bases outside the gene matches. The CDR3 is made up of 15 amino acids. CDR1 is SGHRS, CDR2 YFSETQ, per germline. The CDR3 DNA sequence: TGCGCCAGCAGCTTGGGACAGGGGGAGAATCAGCCCCAGCATTTT. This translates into CASSLGQGENQPQHF.

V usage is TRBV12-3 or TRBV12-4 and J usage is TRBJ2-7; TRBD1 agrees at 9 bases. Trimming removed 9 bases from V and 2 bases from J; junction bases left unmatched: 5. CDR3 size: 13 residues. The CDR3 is CARDRGTPYEQYV. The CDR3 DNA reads TGTGCCAGGGACAGGGGAACCCCCTACGAGCAGTACGTC.

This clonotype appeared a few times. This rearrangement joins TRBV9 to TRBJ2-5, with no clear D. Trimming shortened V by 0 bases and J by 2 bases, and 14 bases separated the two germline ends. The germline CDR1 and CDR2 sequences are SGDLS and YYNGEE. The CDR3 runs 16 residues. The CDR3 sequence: CASSVVGLRRQETQYF. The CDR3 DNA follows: TGTGCCAGCAGCGTAGTCGGCCTCCGAAGGCAAGAGACCCAGTACTTC.

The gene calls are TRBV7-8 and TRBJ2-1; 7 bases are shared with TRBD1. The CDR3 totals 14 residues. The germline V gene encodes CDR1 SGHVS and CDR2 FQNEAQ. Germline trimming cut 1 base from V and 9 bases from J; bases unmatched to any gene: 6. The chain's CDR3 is CASSLEGRDSEQFF. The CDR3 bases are TGTGCCAGCAGCTTAGAGGGCCGGGACAGTGAGCAGTTCTTC.

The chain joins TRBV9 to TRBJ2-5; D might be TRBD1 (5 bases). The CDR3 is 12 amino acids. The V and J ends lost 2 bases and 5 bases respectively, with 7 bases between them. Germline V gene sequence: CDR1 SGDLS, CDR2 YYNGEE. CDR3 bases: TGTGCCAGCAGCGTGGACACGGAGACCCAGTACTTC. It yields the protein CASSVDTETQYF.

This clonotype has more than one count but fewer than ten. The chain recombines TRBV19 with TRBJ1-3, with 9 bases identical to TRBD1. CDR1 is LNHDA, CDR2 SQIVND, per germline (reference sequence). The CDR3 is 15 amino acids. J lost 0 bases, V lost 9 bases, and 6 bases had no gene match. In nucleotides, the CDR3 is TGTGCCAGCAGTGGGACAGGGCGCTCTGGAAACACCATATATTTT. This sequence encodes CASSGTGRSGNTIYF.

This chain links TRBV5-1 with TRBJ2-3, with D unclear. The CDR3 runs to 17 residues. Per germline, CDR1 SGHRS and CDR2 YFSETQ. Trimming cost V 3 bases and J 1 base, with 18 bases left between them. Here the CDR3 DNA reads TGCGCCAGCAGCTCCAGCCGGCGGCTGTTGGGCACAGATACGCAGTATTTT. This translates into CASSSSRRLLGTDTQYF.

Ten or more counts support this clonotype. CDR3 protein: CASSFLRGGLNEQFF. In DNA, the CDR3 is TGTGCCAGCAGCTTCTTGAGGGGGGGCCTCAATGAGCAGTTCTTC. The rearrangement links TRBV5-8 to TRBJ2-1, with a tentative D call TRBD2 (7 bases). This CDR3 is 15 amino acids long. V was trimmed by 2 bases and J by 6 bases, leaving 15 bases between them. The germline CDR1 and CDR2 sequences are SGHTS and YDEGEE.

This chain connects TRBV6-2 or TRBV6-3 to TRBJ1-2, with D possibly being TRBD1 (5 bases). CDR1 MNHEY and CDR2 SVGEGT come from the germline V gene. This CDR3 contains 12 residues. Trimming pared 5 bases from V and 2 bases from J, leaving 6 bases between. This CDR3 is CASSAGNYGYTF. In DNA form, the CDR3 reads TGTGCCAGCAGTGCAGGGAACTATGGCTACACCTTC.

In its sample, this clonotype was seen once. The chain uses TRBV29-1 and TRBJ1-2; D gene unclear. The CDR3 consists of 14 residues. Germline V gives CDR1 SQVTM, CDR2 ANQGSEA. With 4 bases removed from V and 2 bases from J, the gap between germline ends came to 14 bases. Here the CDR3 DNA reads TGCAGCGTTGTAAGTTGGGCACAAAACTATGGCTACACCTTC. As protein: CSVVSWAQNYGYTF.

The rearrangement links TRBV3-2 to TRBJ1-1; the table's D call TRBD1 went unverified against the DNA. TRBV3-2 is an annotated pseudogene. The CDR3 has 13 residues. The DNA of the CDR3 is TGTGCCAGCAGCCCGAGAGGGGGCCCTGAAGCTTTCTTT. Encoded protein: CASSPRGGPEAFF.